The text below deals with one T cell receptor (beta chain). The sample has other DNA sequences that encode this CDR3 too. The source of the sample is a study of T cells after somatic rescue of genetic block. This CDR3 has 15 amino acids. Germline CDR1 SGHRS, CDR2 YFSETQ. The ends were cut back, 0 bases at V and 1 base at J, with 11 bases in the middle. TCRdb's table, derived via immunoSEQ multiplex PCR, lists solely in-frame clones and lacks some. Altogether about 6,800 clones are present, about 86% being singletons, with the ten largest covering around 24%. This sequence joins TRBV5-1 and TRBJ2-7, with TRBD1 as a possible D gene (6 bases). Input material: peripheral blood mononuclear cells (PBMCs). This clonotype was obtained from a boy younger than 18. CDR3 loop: CASSLDGTRSYEQYF. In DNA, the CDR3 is TGCGCCAGCAGCTTGGACGGGACAAGGTCCTACGAGCAGTACTTC.